These 13 T cell receptor beta chains originate from one sample sequenced in a study of blood T cell repertoires in COVID-19. Libraries were prepared by immunoSEQ multiplex PCR; TCRdb keeps only in-frame clonotypes and omits some of them. This sample has under 200,000 clones, with around nine tenths found just once. What was sequenced was PBMCs or T cells enriched from blood (not recorded which). These receptors were collected from a woman aged 18 to 35 who had recovered from COVID-19.

The chain uses TRBV18 and TRBJ2-1, with D possibly being TRBD1 (6 bases). CDR1 and CDR2 from the germline V gene are KGHSH and LQKENI. This CDR3 has 17 residues. V lost 0 bases to trimming and J lost 2 bases, with 14 bases between them. CDR3 sequence (DNA): TGTGCCAGCTCACCACCGCCGGAAGGGACACCCTACAATGAGCAGTTCTTC. Its translation is CASSPPPEGTPYNEQFF.

The chain employs TRBV28 and TRBJ2-3; 10 nucleotides align to TRBD2. After removal of 6 bases from V and 3 bases from J, the junction contained 6 bases not matched to a gene. The CDR3 covers 15 residues. CDR1 is MDHEN and CDR2 is SYDVKM in the germline V gene. The CDR3 is CASSPSGSVTDTQYF. The CDR3 nucleotides are TGTGCCAGCAGCCCTAGCGGGAGTGTGACAGATACGCAGTATTTT.

The genes are TRBV18 and TRBJ2-2; 13 bases align to TRBD2. This CDR3 comprises 20 residues. The V gene's germline CDR1 is KGHSH and CDR2 LQKENI. Unmatched junction bases numbered 13, after V lost 0 bases and J lost 6 bases. The CDR3 nucleotides read TGTGCCAGCTCACCACCGCCGGGACTAGCGGGAAATGTTCGAGCCGGGGAGCTGTTTTTT. It specifies CASSPPPGLAGNVRAGELFF.

The chain combines TRBV28 with TRBJ2-1; possibly TRBD2 for D (5 bases). This CDR3 region has 15 residues. Trimming stripped 3 bases from V and 6 bases from J, with 15 bases between. Germline CDR1 MDHEN, CDR2 SYDVKM. CDR3 sequence: CASSFLGLRPNEQFF. In DNA form, the CDR3 reads TGTGCCAGCAGTTTCCTAGGACTTCGACCCAATGAGCAGTTCTTC.

This clone appeared a few times. This chain links TRBV27 with TRBJ2-2, with TRBD2 identical over 9 bases. The CDR3 loop spans 19 amino acids. Germline V gene sequence: CDR1 MNHEY, CDR2 SMNVEV (reference sequence). After removal of 3 bases from V and 2 bases from J, the junction contained 13 bases not matched to a gene. The CDR3 DNA reads as TGTGCCAGCAGTTTTCTTATCCCGGGGACTAGCAGAAACACCGGGGAGCTGTTTTTT. It encodes CASSFLIPGTSRNTGELFF.

The chain recombines TRBV27 with TRBJ2-7; 10 bases map to TRBD2. V gave up 3 bases and J gave up 3 bases; unmatched junction bases: 5. Per germline, CDR1 MNHEY and CDR2 SMNVEV (reference sequence). The CDR3 runs 15 residues. CDR3: CASSFGTSVYYEQYF. CDR3 in DNA: TGTGCCAGCAGTTTTGGGACTAGCGTTTACTACGAGCAGTACTTC.

The gene calls are TRBV5-4 and TRBJ2-2; 8 bases are a match to TRBD2. The CDR3 has 15 amino acids. Germline CDR1 is SGHNT and CDR2 is YYREEE (reference sequence). Trimming removed 0 bases from V and 5 bases from J; junction bases left unmatched: 3. CDR3 DNA sequence: TGTGCCAGCAGCTTGGGGACTAGCCAAACCGGGGAGCTGTTTTTT. It is translated as CASSLGTSQTGELFF.

V is TRBV11-2 and J is TRBJ2-1, with 10 bases that match TRBD2. This CDR3 is built from 17 residues. V shed 2 bases, J shed 4 bases, and the junction held 8 bases outside the gene matches. CDR1 is SGHAT and CDR2 is FQNNGV in the germline V gene. CDR3: CASSLSPASGGYNEQFF. In DNA, the CDR3 is TGTGCCAGCAGCTTAAGCCCGGCTAGCGGGGGTTACAATGAGCAGTTCTTC.

CDR3 nucleotide sequence: TGTGCCAGTAGCATTCCCAGGGGACGATCAAACACTGAAGCTTTCTTT. Translated: CASSIPRGRSNTEAFF. V is TRBV19 and J is TRBJ1-1; D may be TRBD1 (6 bases). V was trimmed by 6 bases and J by 2 bases, leaving 19 bases between them. CDR1 and CDR2 (germline): LNHDA, SQIVND (reference sequence). This CDR3 has 16 residues.

This CDR3 reads CASRDSPSYEQYF. DNA for the CDR3: TGTGCCAGCCGGGACAGTCCCTCCTACGAGCAGTACTTC. The rearrangement links TRBV6-5 to TRBJ2-7, with 7 bases identical to TRBD1. This CDR3 has 13 amino acids. Germline CDR1 MNHEY, CDR2 SVGAGI. V lost 8 bases and J lost 0; bases outside the gene matches: 4.

This clone was counted once. This chain connects TRBV19 to TRBJ2-3, with 11 nucleotides matching TRBD2. Germline V gene sequence: CDR1 LNHDA, CDR2 SQIVND (reference sequence). This CDR3 has 17 residues. J was trimmed by 4 bases and V by 6 bases; bases with no gene match: 12. CDR3 in amino acids: CASRGRGTSGFADTQYF. The CDR3 region has the DNA TGTGCCAGTAGAGGCCGAGGGACTAGCGGATTTGCAGATACGCAGTATTTT.

V gene TRBV6-2 or TRBV6-3 combines with J gene TRBJ2-3; D gene uncertain. The CDR3 loop spans 14 amino acids. V shed 2 bases and J shed 5 bases, with 11 bases lying between them. Germline lookup yields CDR1 MNHEY and CDR2 SVGEGT. CDR3 sequence: CASSYAAVRDTQYF. DNA of the CDR3: TGTGCCAGCAGTTACGCTGCGGTGCGAGATACGCAGTATTTT.

The chain recombines TRBV7-2 with TRBJ2-1, with TRBD2 matching over 9 bases. The V gene's germline CDR1 is SGHTA and CDR2 FQGNSA. The V segment lost 3 bases and the J segment 7 bases; nucleotides outside the gene matches: 7. This CDR3 has 15 amino acids. This CDR3 is CASSLGSGSTNEQFF. The CDR3 region has the DNA TGTGCCAGCAGCTTGGGTAGCGGGAGCACGAATGAGCAGTTCTTC.